The source of this T cell receptor (beta chain) is a study of blood T cell repertoires in COVID-19. Original processing notes: Estimation of nucleated cell counts was performed using reference gene primer amplification. Produced via immunoSEQ multiplex PCR; TCRdb's table is partial and in-frame only. That table supplies the V and J calls and clone size; D and trimming were determined from the DNA. The sample lists approximately 360,000 clones; roughly 90% were seen once. V lost 3 bases, J lost 3 bases, and 11 bases stayed unmatched. Germline CDR1 and CDR2: SGHDT and YYEEEE. The CDR3 has 16 amino acids.

This sequence was found in a man aged 18 to 29 with active or convalescent COVID-19. Sequencing was carried out using peripheral blood. The J gene is TRBJ2-7, the V gene TRBV5-6; 8 bases are shared with TRBD2. CDR3 DNA: TGTGCCAGCAGCTGGACGAGCGGGAGTTTCCGCTACGAGCAGTACTTC. It translates to CASSWTSGSFRYEQYF.